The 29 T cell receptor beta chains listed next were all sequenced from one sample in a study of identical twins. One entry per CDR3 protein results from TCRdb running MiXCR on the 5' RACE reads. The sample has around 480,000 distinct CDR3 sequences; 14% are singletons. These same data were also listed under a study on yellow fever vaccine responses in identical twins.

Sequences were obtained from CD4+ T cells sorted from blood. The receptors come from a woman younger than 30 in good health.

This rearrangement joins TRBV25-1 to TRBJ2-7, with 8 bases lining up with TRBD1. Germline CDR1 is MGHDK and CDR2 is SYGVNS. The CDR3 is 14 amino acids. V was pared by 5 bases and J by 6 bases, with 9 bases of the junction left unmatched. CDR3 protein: CASSHDRGGLEQYF. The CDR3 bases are TGTGCCAGCAGTCATGACAGGGGCGGGCTCGAGCAGTACTTC.

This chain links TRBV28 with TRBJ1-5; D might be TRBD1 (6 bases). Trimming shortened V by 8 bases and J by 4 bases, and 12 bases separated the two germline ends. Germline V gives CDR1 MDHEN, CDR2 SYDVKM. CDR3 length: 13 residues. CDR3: CASRQGLNQPQHF. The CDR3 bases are TGTGCCAGCCGGCAGGGGCTGAATCAGCCCCAGCATTTT.

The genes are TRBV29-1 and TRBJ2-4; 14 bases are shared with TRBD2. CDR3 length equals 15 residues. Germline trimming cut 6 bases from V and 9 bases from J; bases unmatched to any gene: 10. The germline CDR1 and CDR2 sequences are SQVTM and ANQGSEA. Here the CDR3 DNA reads TGCAGCGTGGAGACTAGCGGGAGGGGGAGTGGCATTCAGTACTTC. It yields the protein CSVETSGRGSGIQYF.

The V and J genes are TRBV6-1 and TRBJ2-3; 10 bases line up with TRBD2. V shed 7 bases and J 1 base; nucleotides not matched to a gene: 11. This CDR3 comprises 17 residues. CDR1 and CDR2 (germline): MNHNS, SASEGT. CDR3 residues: CASMLAGVRFGTDTQYF. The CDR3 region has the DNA TGTGCCAGCATGCTAGCGGGAGTCAGATTTGGCACAGATACGCAGTATTTT.

The CDR3 loop reads CASSLHGGGSYNEQFF. CDR3 nucleotides: TGCGCCAGCAGCTTGCACGGGGGCGGCTCCTACAATGAGCAGTTCTTC. The gene calls are TRBV5-1 and TRBJ2-1; D tentatively reads TRBD1 or TRBD2 (6 bases each). The CDR3 is made up of 16 amino acids. Trimming stripped 1 base from V and 0 bases from J, with 11 bases between. Germline CDR1 reads SGHRS; CDR2 reads YFSETQ.

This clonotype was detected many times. The CDR3 protein is CASSPLAMNTGELFF. CDR3 bases: TGTGCCAGCAGCCCACTAGCCATGAACACCGGGGAGCTGTTTTTT. The rearrangement links TRBV12-3 or TRBV12-4 to TRBJ2-2, with D possibly TRBD2 on 6 matching bases. Deletions cut 6 bases from V and 1 base from J, with 12 bases between. This CDR3 spans 15 amino acids.

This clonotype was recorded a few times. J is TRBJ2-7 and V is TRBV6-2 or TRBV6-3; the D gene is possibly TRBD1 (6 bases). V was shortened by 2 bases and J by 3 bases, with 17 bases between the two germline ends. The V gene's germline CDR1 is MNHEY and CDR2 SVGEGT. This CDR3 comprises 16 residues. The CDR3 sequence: CASSYRGARGRYEQYF. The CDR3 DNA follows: TGTGCCAGCAGTTACAGAGGGGCCAGGGGCCGCTACGAGCAGTACTTC.

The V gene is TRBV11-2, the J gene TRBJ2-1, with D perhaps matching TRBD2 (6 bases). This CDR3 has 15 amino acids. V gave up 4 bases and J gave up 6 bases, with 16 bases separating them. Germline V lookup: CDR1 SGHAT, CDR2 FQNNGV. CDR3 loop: CASSSPAGLGNEQFF. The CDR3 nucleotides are TGTGCCAGCAGCTCCCCTGCGGGATTGGGCAATGAGCAGTTCTTC.

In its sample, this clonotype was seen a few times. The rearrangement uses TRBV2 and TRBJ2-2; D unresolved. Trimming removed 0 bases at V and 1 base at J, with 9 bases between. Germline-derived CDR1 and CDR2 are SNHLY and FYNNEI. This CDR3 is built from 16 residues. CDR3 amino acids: CASSEALRVNTGELFF. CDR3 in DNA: TGTGCCAGCAGTGAAGCGCTTCGGGTGAACACCGGGGAGCTGTTTTTT.

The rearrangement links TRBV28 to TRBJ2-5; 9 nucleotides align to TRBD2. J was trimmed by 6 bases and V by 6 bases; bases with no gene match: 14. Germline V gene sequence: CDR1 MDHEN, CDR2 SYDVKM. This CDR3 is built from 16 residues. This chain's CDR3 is CASSYLSGGRGKTQYF. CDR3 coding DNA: TGTGCCAGCAGCTACTTAAGCGGGGGGCGCGGAAAGACCCAGTACTTC.

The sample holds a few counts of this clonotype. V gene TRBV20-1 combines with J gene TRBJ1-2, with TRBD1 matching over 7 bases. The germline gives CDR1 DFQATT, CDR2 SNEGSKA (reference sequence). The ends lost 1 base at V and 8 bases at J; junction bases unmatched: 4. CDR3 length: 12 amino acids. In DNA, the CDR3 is TGCAGTGCTAGAGCGGGACAGACAGGCTACACCTTC. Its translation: CSARAGQTGYTF.

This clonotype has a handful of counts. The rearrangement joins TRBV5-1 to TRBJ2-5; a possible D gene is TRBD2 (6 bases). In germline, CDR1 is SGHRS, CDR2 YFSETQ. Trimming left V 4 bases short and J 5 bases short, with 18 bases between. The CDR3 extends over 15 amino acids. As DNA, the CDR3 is TGCGCCAGCAGCGTATCGGAGGGCCGATGGGAGACCCAGTACTTC. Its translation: CASSVSEGRWETQYF.

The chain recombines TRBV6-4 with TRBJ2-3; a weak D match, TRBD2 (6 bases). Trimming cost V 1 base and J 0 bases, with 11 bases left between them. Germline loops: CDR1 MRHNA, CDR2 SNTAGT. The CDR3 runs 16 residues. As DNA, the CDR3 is TGTGCCAGCAGTGACTTCGGCGGGGTGAGCACAGATACGCAGTATTTT. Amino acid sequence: CASSDFGGVSTDTQYF.

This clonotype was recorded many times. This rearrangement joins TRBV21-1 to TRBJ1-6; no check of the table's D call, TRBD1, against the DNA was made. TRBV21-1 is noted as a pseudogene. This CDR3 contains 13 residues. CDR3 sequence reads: CASSKGSGHPLHF. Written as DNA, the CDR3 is TGTGCCAGCAGCAAAGGATCGGGGCACCCCCTCCACTTT.

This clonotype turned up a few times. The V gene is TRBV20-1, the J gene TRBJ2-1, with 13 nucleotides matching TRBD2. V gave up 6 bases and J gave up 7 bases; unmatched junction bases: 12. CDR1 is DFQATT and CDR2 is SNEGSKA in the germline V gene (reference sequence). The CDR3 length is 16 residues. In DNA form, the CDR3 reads TGCAGTGCCCTTATCACTAGCGGGGGGGCGAGGAATGAGCAGTTCTTC. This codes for CSALITSGGARNEQFF.

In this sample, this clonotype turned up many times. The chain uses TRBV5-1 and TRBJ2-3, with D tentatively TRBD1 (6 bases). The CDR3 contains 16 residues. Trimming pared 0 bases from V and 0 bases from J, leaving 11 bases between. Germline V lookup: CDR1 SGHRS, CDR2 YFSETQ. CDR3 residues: CASSLVQGSSTDTQYF. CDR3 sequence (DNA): TGCGCCAGCAGCTTGGTTCAGGGGTCCAGCACAGATACGCAGTATTTT.

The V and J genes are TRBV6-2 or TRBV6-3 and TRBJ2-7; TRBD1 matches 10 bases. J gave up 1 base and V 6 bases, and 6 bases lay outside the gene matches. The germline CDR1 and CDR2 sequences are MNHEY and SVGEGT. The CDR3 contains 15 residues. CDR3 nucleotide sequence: TGTGCCAGCAGAACGGGACAGGGGAGATCCTACGAGCAGTACTTC. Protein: CASRTGQGRSYEQYF.

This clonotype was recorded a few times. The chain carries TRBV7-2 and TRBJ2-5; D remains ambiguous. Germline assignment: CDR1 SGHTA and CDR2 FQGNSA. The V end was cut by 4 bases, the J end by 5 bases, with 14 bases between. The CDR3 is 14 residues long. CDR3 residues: CASSSRLGMETQYF. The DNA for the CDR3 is TGTGCCAGCAGCTCCCGGCTTGGGATGGAGACCCAGTACTTC.

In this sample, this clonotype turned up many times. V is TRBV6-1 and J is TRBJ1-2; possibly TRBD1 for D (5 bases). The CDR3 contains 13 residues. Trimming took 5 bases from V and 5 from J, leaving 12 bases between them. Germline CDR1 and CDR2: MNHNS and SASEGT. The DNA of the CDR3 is TGTGCCAGCAGTCGCGGGACGGCTTATGGCTACACCTTC. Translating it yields CASSRGTAYGYTF.

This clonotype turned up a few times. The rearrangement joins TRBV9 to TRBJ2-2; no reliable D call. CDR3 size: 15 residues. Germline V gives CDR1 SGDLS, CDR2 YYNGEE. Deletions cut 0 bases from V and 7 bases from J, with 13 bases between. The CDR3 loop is CASSVEGYGYGELFF. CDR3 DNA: TGTGCCAGCAGCGTAGAAGGCTACGGGTACGGGGAGCTGTTTTTT.

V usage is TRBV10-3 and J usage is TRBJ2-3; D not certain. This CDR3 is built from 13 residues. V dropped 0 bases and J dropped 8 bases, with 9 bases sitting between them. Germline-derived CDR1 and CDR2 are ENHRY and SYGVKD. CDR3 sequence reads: CAISESGGGTQYF. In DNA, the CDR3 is TGTGCCATCAGTGAGTCAGGCGGCGGTACGCAGTATTTT.

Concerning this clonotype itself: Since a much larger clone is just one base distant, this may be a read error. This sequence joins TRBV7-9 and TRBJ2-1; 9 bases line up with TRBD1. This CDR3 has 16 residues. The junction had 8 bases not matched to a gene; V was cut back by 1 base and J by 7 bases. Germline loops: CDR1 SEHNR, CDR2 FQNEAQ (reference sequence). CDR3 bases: TGTGCCAGCAGCTTAGAGTGGGACAGGGTTGAAAATGAGCAGTTCTTC. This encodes CASSLEWDRVENEQFF.

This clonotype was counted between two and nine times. The CDR3 loop reads CSARILAGVDGELFF. The CDR3, as DNA: TGCAGTGCTAGGATACTAGCGGGAGTGGACGGGGAGCTGTTTTTT. The chain links TRBV20-1 to TRBJ2-2; 11 nucleotides agree with TRBD2. J was trimmed by 7 bases and V by 3 bases; bases with no gene match: 7. The germline gives CDR1 DFQATT, CDR2 SNEGSKA (reference sequence). The CDR3 is 15 residues long.

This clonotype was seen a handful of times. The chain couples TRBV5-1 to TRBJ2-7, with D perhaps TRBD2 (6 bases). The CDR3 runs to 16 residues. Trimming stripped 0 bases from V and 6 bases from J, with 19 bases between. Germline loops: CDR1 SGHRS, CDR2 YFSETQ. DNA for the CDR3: TGCGCCAGCAGCTTGGTGGGGGACGCGGGGTCGGGCGAGCAGTACTTC. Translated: CASSLVGDAGSGEQYF.

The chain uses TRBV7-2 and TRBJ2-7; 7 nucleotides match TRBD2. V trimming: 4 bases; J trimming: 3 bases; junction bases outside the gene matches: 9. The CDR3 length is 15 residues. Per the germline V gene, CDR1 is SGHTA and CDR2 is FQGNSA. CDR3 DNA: TGTGCCAGCAGCTCGAGGGCGGGAGCTATCTACGAGCAGTACTTC. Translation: CASSSRAGAIYEQYF.

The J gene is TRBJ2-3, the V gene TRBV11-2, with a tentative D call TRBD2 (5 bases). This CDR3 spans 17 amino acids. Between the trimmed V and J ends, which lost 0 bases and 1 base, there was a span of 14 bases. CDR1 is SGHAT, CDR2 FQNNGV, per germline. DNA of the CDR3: TGTGCCAGCAGCTTAGACCGGGCCGCGAGGGGCACAGATACGCAGTATTTT. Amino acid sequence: CASSLDRAARGTDTQYF.

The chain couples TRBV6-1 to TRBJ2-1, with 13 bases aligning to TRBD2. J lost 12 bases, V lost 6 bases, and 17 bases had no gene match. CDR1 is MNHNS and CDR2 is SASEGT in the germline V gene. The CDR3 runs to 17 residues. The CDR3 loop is CASSPSSGTSGTRSQFF. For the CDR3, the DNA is TGTGCCAGCAGCCCCTCCTCCGGGACTAGCGGGACCAGATCGCAGTTCTTC.

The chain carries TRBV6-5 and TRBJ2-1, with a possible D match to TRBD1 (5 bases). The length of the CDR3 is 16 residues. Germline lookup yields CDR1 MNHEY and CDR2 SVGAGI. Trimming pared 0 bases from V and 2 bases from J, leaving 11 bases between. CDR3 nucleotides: TGTGCCAGCAGTTACTCGAGCAGGGTCCCCTACAATGAGCAGTTCTTC. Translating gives CASSYSSRVPYNEQFF.

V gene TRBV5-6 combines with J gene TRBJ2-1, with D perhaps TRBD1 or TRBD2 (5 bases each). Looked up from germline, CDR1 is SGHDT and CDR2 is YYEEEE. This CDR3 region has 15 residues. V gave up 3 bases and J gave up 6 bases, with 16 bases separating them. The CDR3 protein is CASSSSVKGSNEQFF. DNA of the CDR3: TGTGCCAGCAGCTCCTCCGTCAAGGGGAGCAATGAGCAGTTCTTC.